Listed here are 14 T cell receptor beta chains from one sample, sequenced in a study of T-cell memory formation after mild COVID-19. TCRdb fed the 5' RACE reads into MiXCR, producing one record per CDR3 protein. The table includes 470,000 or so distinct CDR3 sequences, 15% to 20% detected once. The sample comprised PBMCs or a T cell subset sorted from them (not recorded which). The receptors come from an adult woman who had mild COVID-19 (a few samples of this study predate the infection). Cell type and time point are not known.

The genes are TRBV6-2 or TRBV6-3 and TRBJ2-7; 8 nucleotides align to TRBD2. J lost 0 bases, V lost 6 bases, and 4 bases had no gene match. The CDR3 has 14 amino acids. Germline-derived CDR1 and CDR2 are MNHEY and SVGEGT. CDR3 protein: CASRVAGSSYEQYF. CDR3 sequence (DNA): TGTGCCAGCAGAGTAGCGGGGAGCTCCTACGAGCAGTACTTC.

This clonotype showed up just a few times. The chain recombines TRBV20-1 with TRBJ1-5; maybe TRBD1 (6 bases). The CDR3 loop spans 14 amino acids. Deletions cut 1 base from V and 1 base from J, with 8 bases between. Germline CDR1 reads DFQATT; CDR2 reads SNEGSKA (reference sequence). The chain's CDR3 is CSARGGQSNQPQHF. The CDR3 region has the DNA TGCAGTGCTAGAGGTGGACAGAGCAATCAGCCCCAGCATTTT.

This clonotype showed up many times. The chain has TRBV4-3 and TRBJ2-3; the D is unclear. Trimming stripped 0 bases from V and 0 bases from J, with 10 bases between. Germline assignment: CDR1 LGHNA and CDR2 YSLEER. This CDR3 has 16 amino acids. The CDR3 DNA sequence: TGCGCCAGCAGCCAAGATCGGGCAGTAAGCACAGATACGCAGTATTTT. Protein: CASSQDRAVSTDTQYF.

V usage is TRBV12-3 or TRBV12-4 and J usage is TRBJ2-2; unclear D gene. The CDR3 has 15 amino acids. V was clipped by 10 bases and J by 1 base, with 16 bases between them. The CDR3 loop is CATRGRGWNTGELFF. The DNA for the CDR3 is TGTGCCACAAGAGGCAGAGGATGGAACACCGGGGAGCTGTTTTTT.

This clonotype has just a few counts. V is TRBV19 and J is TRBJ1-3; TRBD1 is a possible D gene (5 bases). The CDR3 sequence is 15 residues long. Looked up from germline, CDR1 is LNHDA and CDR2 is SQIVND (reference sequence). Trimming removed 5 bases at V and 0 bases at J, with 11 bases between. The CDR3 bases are TGTGCCAGTAGTGGGGCGGCCCGCTCTGGAAACACCATATATTTT. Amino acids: CASSGAARSGNTIYF.

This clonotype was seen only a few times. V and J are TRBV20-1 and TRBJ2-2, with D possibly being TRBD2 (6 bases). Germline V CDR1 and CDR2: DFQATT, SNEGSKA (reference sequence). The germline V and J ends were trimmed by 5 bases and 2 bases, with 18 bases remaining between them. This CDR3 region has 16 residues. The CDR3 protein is CSAPSPGLLNTGELFF. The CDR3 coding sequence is TGCAGTGCTCCGTCCCCGGGACTCCTAAACACCGGGGAGCTGTTTTTT.

The CDR3 here is CASSPRYSPLHF. CDR3 sequence (DNA): TGTGCCAGCAGCCCGCGCTATTCACCCCTCCACTTT. The rearrangement uses TRBV7-3 and TRBJ1-6; no clear D. The V gene's germline CDR1 is SGHTA and CDR2 FQGTGA. This CDR3 contains 12 residues. V was trimmed by 5 bases and J by 8 bases, leaving 7 bases between them. The full variable domain, in which reference TRBV7-3 and TRBJ1-6 provide the parts outside the CDR3, is GAGVSQTPSNKVTEKGKYVELRCDPISGHTALYWYRQSLGQGPEFLIYFQGTGAADDSGLPNDRFFAVRPEGSVSTLKIQRTERGDSAVYLCASSPRYSPLHFGNGTRLTVT.

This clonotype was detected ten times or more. CDR3 amino acids: CASSPQSSINEQFF. The CDR3 bases are TGTGCCAGCAGCCCCCAGTCATCAATCAATGAGCAGTTCTTC. V and J are TRBV7-3 and TRBJ2-1, with D unresolved. Trimming removed 5 bases at V and 6 bases at J, with 14 bases between. Germline assignment: CDR1 SGHTA and CDR2 FQGTGA. The CDR3 length is 14 residues. The full variable domain, rest sourced from reference TRBV7-3 and TRBJ2-1, is GAGVSQTPSNKVTEKGKYVELRCDPISGHTALYWYRQSLGQGPEFLIYFQGTGAADDSGLPNDRFFAVRPEGSVSTLKIQRTERGDSAVYLCASSPQSSINEQFFGPGTRLTVL.

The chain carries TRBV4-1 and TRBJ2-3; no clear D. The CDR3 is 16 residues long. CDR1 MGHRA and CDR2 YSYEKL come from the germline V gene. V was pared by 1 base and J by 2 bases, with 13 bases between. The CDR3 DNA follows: TGCGCCAGCAGCCAAGGAGGCCAGAAAGCCACAGATACGCAGTATTTT. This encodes CASSQGGQKATDTQYF.

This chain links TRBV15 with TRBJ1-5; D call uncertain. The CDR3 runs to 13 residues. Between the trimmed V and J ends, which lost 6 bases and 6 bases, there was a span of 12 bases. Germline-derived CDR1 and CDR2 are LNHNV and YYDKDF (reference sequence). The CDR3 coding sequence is TGTGCCACCAGTCTGGACCGGGGTCAGCCCCAGCATTTT. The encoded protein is CATSLDRGQPQHF.

The CDR3, as DNA: TGTGCCAGCAGCCAGGGGACCACCCATCGGGATACGCAGTATTTT. Amino acids: CASSQGTTHRDTQYF. The chain recombines TRBV9 with TRBJ2-3; possibly TRBD1 for D (6 bases). This CDR3 has 15 amino acids. V was pared by 4 bases and J by 6 bases, with 18 bases between. The V gene's germline CDR1 is SGDLS and CDR2 YYNGEE. The whole variable domain, filled in from reference TRBV9 and TRBJ2-3, reads DSGVTQTPKHLITATGQRVTLRCSPRSGDLSVYWYQQSLDQGLQFLIQYYNGEERAKGNILERFSAQQFPDLHSELNLSSLELGDSALYFCASSQGTTHRDTQYFGPGTRLTVL.

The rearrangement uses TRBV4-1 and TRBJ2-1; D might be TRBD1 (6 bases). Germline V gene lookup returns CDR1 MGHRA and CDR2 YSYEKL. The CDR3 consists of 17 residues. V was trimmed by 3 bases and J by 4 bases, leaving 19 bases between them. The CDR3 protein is CASSQAPPGQRYNEQFF. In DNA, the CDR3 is TGCGCCAGCAGCCAGGCGCCCCCCGGACAGCGATACAATGAGCAGTTCTTC.

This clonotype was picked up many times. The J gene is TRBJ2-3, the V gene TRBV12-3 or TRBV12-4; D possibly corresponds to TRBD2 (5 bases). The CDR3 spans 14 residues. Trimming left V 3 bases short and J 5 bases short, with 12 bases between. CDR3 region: CASSLSGSGDTQYF. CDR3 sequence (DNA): TGTGCCAGCAGTTTGAGCGGTTCCGGAGATACGCAGTATTTT.

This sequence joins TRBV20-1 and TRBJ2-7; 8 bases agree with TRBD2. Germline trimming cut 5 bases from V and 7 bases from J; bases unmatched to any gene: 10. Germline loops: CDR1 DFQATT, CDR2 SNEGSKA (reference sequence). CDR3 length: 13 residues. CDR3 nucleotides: TGCAGTGCTTTCGCGGGGGGCTCTTGGGAGCAGTACTTC. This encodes CSAFAGGSWEQYF.